A selection of T cell receptor beta chains follows, all from one sample in a study of blood T cells in healthy people across ages. Using its own MiXCR run on the 5' RACE reads, TCRdb lists one record per CDR3 protein. The data hold 1.4 million or so distinct CDR3 sequences, with 40% to 45% observed a single time. Sequencing was performed on blood. The receptors were gathered from a young woman in good health. Both conserved end residues are part of each CDR3. A D gene is named only where the DNA matches it firmly. The listing skips clone size in some rows; elsewhere it reads once, few, many or a size class.

- | - | TRBJ2-1 | TRBV7-2 | TGTGCCAGCAGCTTAGTGGGGCAGAAGAGCTCCTACAATGAGCAGTTCTTC | CASSLVGQKSSYNEQFF
few | - | TRBJ1-1 | TRBV2 | TGTGCCAGCACAGCACACCCGAACACTGAAGCTTTCTTT | CASTAHPNTEAFF
- | - | TRBJ1-2 | TRBV6-2/TRBV6-3 | TGTGCCGGCAGCCACGGGACGTACACTAACTATGGCTACACCTTC | CAGSHGTYTNYGYTF
few | - | TRBJ2-7 | TRBV6-1 | TGTGCCAGCAGTCCCCTAACCGGGACTGCCACCTACGAGCAGTACTTC | CASSPLTGTATYEQYF
- | - | TRBJ2-7 | TRBV13 | TGTGCCAGCAGCCGTCCCCGCGTATCCTACGAGCAGTACTTC | CASSRPRVSYEQYF
- | - | TRBJ2-5 | TRBV18 | TGTGCCAGCTCGCAAAAAGTCCGGGAGACCCAGTACTTC | CASSQKVRETQYF
few | - | TRBJ1-1 | TRBV4-2 | TGTGCCAGCAGCCATAACGGGGGCATGAACACTGAAGCTTTCTTT | CASSHNGGMNTEAFF
few | - | TRBJ2-1 | TRBV12-3/TRBV12-4 | TGTGCCAGCACAGGGGTCGGGACCGACAATGAGCAGTTCTTC | CASTGVGTDNEQFF
- | - | TRBJ1-1 | TRBV20-1 | TGCAGTGCTAGGCTCGGAGAAGGGGACACTGAAGCTTTCTTT | CSARLGEGDTEAFF
few | - | TRBJ1-2 | TRBV4-1 | TGCGCCAGCAGCCCGCCTCGGACGTGGGATGGCTACACCTTC | CASSPPRTWDGYTF
- | - | TRBJ2-4 | TRBV28 | TGTGCCAGCAGTTTAAGGGTGTCAGACATTCAGTACTTC | CASSLRVSDIQYF
few | TRBD1 | TRBJ2-1 | TRBV7-9 | TGTGCCAGCAGCTTAGCCTTACGGCAGGGGGCTAACAATGAGCAGTTCTTC | CASSLALRQGANNEQFF
few | TRBD1 | TRBJ2-7 | TRBV4-3 | TGCGCCAGCAGCCAAGAGACAGGGGCCTACGAGCAGTACTTC | CASSQETGAYEQYF
- | - | TRBJ2-2 | TRBV21-1 | TGTGCCAGCAGCAAAACCAAGGACAGCAACACCGGGGAGCTGTTTTTT | CASSKTKDSNTGELFF
few | TRBD1 | TRBJ2-7 | TRBV12-3/TRBV12-4 | TGTGCCAGCAGTCCATTACAGGGGGCGTCCTACGAGCAGTACTTC | CASSPLQGASYEQYF
- | - | TRBJ1-3 | TRBV11-2 | TGTGCCAGCAGCCCCTGGGGGTTCAAGAGCTCTGGAAACACCATATATTTT | CASSPWGFKSSGNTIYF
- | - | TRBJ2-3 | TRBV6-5 | TGTGCCAGCCGAAGGACAAACTGGGGCACAGATACGCAGTATTTT | CASRRTNWGTDTQYF
- | - | TRBJ1-2 | TRBV7-8 | TGTGCCAGCATGCCAGACACTGCCCAAATTCCGAACTATGGCTACACCTTC | CASMPDTAQIPNYGYTF
- | TRBD2 | TRBJ2-3 | TRBV7-2 | TGTGCCAGCAGCTTAGTTGCGGGAGCAGGCACAGATACGCAGTATTTT | CASSLVAGAGTDTQYF
- | - | TRBJ1-2 | TRBV6-5 | TGTGCCAGCAGACCCGACAGGACCCCCTTCTATGGCTACACCTTC | CASRPDRTPFYGYTF
- | - | TRBJ2-1 | TRBV21-1 | TGTGCCAGCAGCAAGGTCAGGGGCCACAATGAGCAGTTCTTC | CASSKVRGHNEQFF
- | - | TRBJ2-3 | TRBV20-1 | TGCAGTGCTAGCGGGGACTCCGAAGGAGGGACAGATACGCAGTATTTT | CSASGDSEGGTDTQYF
few | - | TRBJ2-1 | TRBV7-3 | TGTGCCAGCAGCCGCGCGGGACCGGGGATCAATGAGCAGTTCTTC | CASSRAGPGINEQFF
many | - | TRBJ2-1 | TRBV20-1 | TGCAGTGCTCGACTAGTAAATGAGCAGTTCTTC | CSARLVNEQFF
- | - | TRBJ2-5 | TRBV7-2 | TGTGCCAGCAGCTTAGGTGTCACCCGAGATGGGCAGTACTTC | CASSLGVTRDGQYF
- | - | TRBJ2-3 | TRBV29-1 | TGCAGCGTTGACGGGACGGATCGAACAGATACGCAGTATTTT | CSVDGTDRTDTQYF
- | TRBD2 | TRBJ2-1 | TRBV20-1 | TGCAGTGCTAGAAGGACTAGCGGGAGCGGGGGGCAGTTCTTC | CSARRTSGSGGQFF
- | - | TRBJ1-5 | TRBV4-3 | TGCGCCAGCAGCCAAACCCACGACAGTAATCAGCCCCAGCATTTT | CASSQTHDSNQPQHF
- | TRBD2 | TRBJ2-1 | TRBV6-2/TRBV6-3 | TGTGCCACCTTCCATTTGGCGGGAGGGTGGAATGAGCAGTTCTTC | CATFHLAGGWNEQFF
- | TRBD2 | TRBJ2-1 | TRBV6-5 | TGTGCCAGCAGTCTACTAGCGGGGGGCGTTGCGTCCTACAATGAGCAGTTCTTC | CASSLLAGGVASYNEQFF
- | - | TRBJ2-5 | TRBV2 | TGTGCCAGCAGTGTCCTGGGAGCTCAGGAGACCCAGTACTTC | CASSVLGAQETQYF
few | TRBD2 | TRBJ2-5 | TRBV28 | TGTGCCAGCAGACCTTTACTAGCGATGCAAGAGACCCAGTACTTC | CASRPLLAMQETQYF
- | - | TRBJ2-1 | TRBV12-3/TRBV12-4 | TGTGCCAGCAGCCATAGCCGGGACAAAAACAACAATGAGCAGTTCTTC | CASSHSRDKNNNEQFF
- | - | TRBJ1-3 | TRBV6-2/TRBV6-3 | TGTGCCAGCAGTTACGGCCTACGGACGTCTGGAAACACCATATATTTT | CASSYGLRTSGNTIYF
few | - | TRBJ2-5 | TRBV7-2 | TGTGCCAGCAGCTTCCAGAGTGGGGCACAAGAGACCCAGTACTTC | CASSFQSGAQETQYF
many | TRBD2 | TRBJ2-5 | TRBV4-2 | TGTGCCAGCAGCCAAAGCCGAGCGGGGGATATTGAGACCCAGTACTTC | CASSQSRAGDIETQYF